The 32 T cell receptor beta chains listed next were all sequenced from one sample in a study of T cells in women clearing cervical HPV infection. Repertoires were generated with immunoSEQ multiplex PCR, while TCRdb's copy carries only in-frame clones and drops some. The sample table sets out some 30,000 clones. Sample: blood buffy coat. The receptor set was obtained from a woman between 18 and 75 years old with a cervical HPV16 infection that either progressed to CIN3+ or cleared (not recorded which).

On this clone: The read halts 3 residues ahead of the CDR3 end, with the missing end drawn from the germline J gene. The V gene is TRBV2, the J gene TRBJ1-4; TRBD1 is a possible D gene (5 bases). This CDR3 region has 15 residues. Germline V gives CDR1 SNHLY, CDR2 FYNNEI. Trimming removed 2 bases at V and 9 bases at J, with 16 bases between. The covered CDR3 bases are TGTGCCAGCAGTGAATCGAGGGGCTTAGTGCAAAAA. Its protein is CASSESRGLVQK. The complete CDR3 protein is CASSESRGLVQKLFF.

A remark on this clone: A read error may account for a junction end that differs from germline. The read ends 3 residues shy of where the CDR3 ends; the end is completed using the germline J gene. This rearrangement joins TRBV19 to TRBJ2-3, with D maybe TRBD1 (5 bases). The germline V gene has CDR1 LNHDA and CDR2 SQIVND (reference sequence). The CDR3 loop spans 14 amino acids. CDR3 amino acids: CANSIRRQQETQYF. The CDR3 DNA, read in part, is TGTGCCAATAGTATAAGGAGACAGCAAGAGACG. The whole variable domain, filled in from reference TRBV19 and TRBJ2-3, reads DGGITQSPKYLFRKEGQNVTLSCEQNLNHDAMYWYRQDPGQGLRLIYYSQIVNDFQKGDIAEGYSVSREKKESFPLTVTSAQKNPTAFYLCANSIRRQQETQYFGPGTRLTVL.

Details on this clone: The CDR3 end is not reached by the read, which stops 3 residues before it; the germline J gene fills it in. The V call is TRBV5-1, the J call TRBJ1-1; 7 positions agree with TRBD1. Germline V gives CDR1 SGHRS, CDR2 YFSETQ. Germline trimming cut 4 bases from V and 3 bases from J; bases unmatched to any gene: 3. CDR3 length: 13 amino acids. CDR3 in amino acids: CASSGQAYTEAFF. CDR3 DNA, as far as it was read: TGCGCCAGCAGCGGACAGGCCTACACTGAA.

Worth noting for this clone: An end of the junction does not agree with germline; a read error may underlie this. The read comes to an end 3 residues before the CDR3 does, leaving the germline J gene to fill in the end. The sample contains more than one DNA sequence encoding this CDR3. The J gene is TRBJ1-3, the V gene TRBV19; D remains ambiguous. The CDR3 totals 15 residues. Germline CDR1 is LNHDA and CDR2 is SQIVND (reference sequence). The CDR3 bases that were read are TGTGCCAGTAGTATTGACACCACCTCTGGAAACACT. Amino acid sequence: CASSIDTTSGNT. The entire CDR3 protein reads CASSIDTTSGNTIYF.

Regarding this clone: The read falls 3 residues short of the CDR3 end, and the missing part is taken from the germline J gene. This rearrangement joins TRBV2 to TRBJ2-1; the match to TRBD1 covers 7 bases. The ends lost 6 bases at V and 8 bases at J; junction bases unmatched: 7. The CDR3 is 13 residues long. Germline V gene sequence: CDR1 SNHLY, CDR2 FYNNEI. CDR3 bases read: TGTGCCAGCAGGAGGACAGGTCGATATGAG. Translated: CASRRTGRYE. The full CDR3 is CASRRTGRYEQFF.

Regarding this clone: The read ends 3 residues before the CDR3 terminus; that terminus is restored from the germline J gene. V gene TRBV6-2 or TRBV6-3 combines with J gene TRBJ1-2; no definite D call. CDR3 size: 12 residues. Germline lookup yields CDR1 MNHEY and CDR2 SVGEGT. The CDR3 DNA, read in part, is TGTGCCAGCAGCACCGGAACAGATACC. Amino acids: CASSTGTDT. The whole CDR3 sequence is CASSTGTDTYTF.

About this clone: Read sequence stops 3 residues before the CDR3 end, and the germline J gene provides the missing end. The chain recombines TRBV30 with TRBJ1-1, with D possibly TRBD1 on 5 matching bases. CDR3 length equals 11 residues. Germline CDR1 GTSNPN, CDR2 SVGIG (reference sequence). This CDR3 is CAWSWAGTAFF. Partial CDR3 DNA: TGTGCCTGGAGTTGGGCAGGGACT.

The CDR3: CASSLEGLKYNEQFF. The part of the CDR3 DNA that was read is TGCGCCAGCAGCTTGGAGGGTCTGAAATACAATGAG. The chain links TRBV5-1 to TRBJ2-1; D not resolved. Read coverage stops 3 residues before the CDR3 terminus; the germline J gene supplies the remainder. Trimming removed 0 bases at V and 4 bases at J, with 11 bases between. This CDR3 comprises 15 residues. CDR1 is SGHRS and CDR2 is YFSETQ in the germline V gene.

CDR3 DNA, as far as it was read: TGTGCCAGCAGCACATCTAGCGGGAGGGCCGTTGAC. It translates to CASSTSSGRAVD. The whole CDR3 sequence reads CASSTSSGRAVDYTF. The J gene is TRBJ1-2, the V gene TRBV11-2; D call uncertain. Sequencing ends 3 residues short of the CDR3 end; the germline J gene provides the rest. This CDR3 comprises 15 residues. Germline V gene sequence: CDR1 SGHAT, CDR2 FQNNGV.

About this clone: The CDR3 end is not reached by the read, which stops 3 residues before it; the germline J gene fills it in. The chain uses TRBV5-4 and TRBJ1-4; D is uncertain. Germline loops: CDR1 SGHNT, CDR2 YYREEE (reference sequence). CDR3 size: 14 residues. Trimming stripped 4 bases from V and 3 bases from J, with 10 bases between. This chain's CDR3 is CASSHDTSNEKLFF. The CDR3 bases that were read are TGTGCCAGCAGCCATGATACATCTAATGAAAAA.

On this clone itself: The read finishes 3 residues shy of the CDR3 end, and the germline J gene is used to complete it. The V gene is TRBV12-3 or TRBV12-4, the J gene TRBJ2-7, with unresolved D. This CDR3 has 12 residues. V was pared by 3 bases and J by 2 bases, with 5 bases between. CDR3: CASSFVAYEQYF. The sequenced part of the CDR3 DNA is TGTGCCAGCAGTTTTGTCGCCTACGAG.

Concerning this clone itself: The read finishes 3 residues shy of the CDR3 end, and the germline J gene is used to complete it. V and J are TRBV5-1 and TRBJ1-1, with a weak D call TRBD1 (5 bases). V lost 0 bases, J lost 3 bases, and 15 bases lay in between. CDR1 is SGHRS and CDR2 is YFSETQ in the germline V gene. This CDR3 is built from 16 residues. The CDR3 loop is CASSLELTALDTEAFF. The covered CDR3 bases are TGCGCCAGCAGCTTGGAACTGACAGCTTTGGACACTGAA.

Remarks on this clone: The read falls 3 residues short of the CDR3 end, and the missing part is taken from the germline J gene. The J gene is TRBJ2-2, the V gene TRBV20-1; D is possibly TRBD1 (6 bases). The CDR3 consists of 12 residues. Per germline, CDR1 DFQATT and CDR2 SNEGSKA (reference sequence). This CDR3 reads CSASGQSEKLFF. The sequenced part of the CDR3 DNA is TGCAGTGCTAGTGGACAGTCTGAGAAG.

As concerns this clone: The read ends 3 residues shy of where the CDR3 ends; the end is completed using the germline J gene. This chain joins TRBV2 and TRBJ2-2, with 8 positions matching TRBD1. The CDR3 spans 15 residues. The germline gives CDR1 SNHLY, CDR2 FYNNEI. CDR3 bases read: TGTGCCAGCAGCCTGGACAGGGTTAGGGGTGAAAAG. It codes for CASSLDRVRGEK. The full-length CDR3 reads as CASSLDRVRGEKLFF. Using reference TRBV2 and TRBJ2-2 for the parts outside the CDR3, the full variable domain is EPEVTQTPSHQVTQMGQEVILRCVPISNHLYFYWYRQILGQKVEFLVSFYNNEISEKSEIFDDQFSVERPDGSNFTLKIRSTKLEDSAMYFCASSLDRVRGEKLFFGEGSRLTVL.

A note on this clone: The DNA ends 3 residues before the CDR3 does, and the rest of the CDR3 is filled in from the germline J gene. The chain couples TRBV18 to TRBJ2-3; D is uncertain. Germline loops: CDR1 KGHSH, CDR2 LQKENI. The CDR3 runs 15 residues. CDR3: CASSPSAGHNQPQYF. The covered CDR3 bases are TGTGCCAGCTCACCAAGTGCAGGCCACAATCAGCCG.

Points on this clone: Sequencing ends 3 residues short of the CDR3 end; the germline J gene provides the rest. The V gene is TRBV5-1, the J gene TRBJ2-3; no definite D call. V lost 1 base to trimming and J lost 7 bases, with 10 bases between them. Germline CDR1 SGHRS, CDR2 YFSETQ. This CDR3 spans 13 amino acids. The CDR3 region is CASSLTKANTQYF. The covered CDR3 bases are TGCGCCAGCAGCTTGACTAAAGCGAATACG.

Remarks on this clone: The CDR3 end is not reached by the read, which stops 3 residues before it; the germline J gene fills it in. The genes are TRBV19 and TRBJ2-6; 8 nucleotides line up with TRBD1. The germline gives CDR1 LNHDA, CDR2 SQIVND (reference sequence). The CDR3 runs 17 residues. The J segment lost 5 bases and the V segment lost 0 bases, leaving 6 bases of the junction unmatched. CDR3 loop: CASSIEGRGRWANVLTF. CDR3 bases read: TGTGCCAGTAGTATAGAAGGCAGGGGGCGCTGGGCCAACGTC. Based on the CDR3 plus reference TRBV19 and TRBJ2-6, the full variable domain is DGGITQSPKYLFRKEGQNVTLSCEQNLNHDAMYWYRQDPGQGLRLIYYSQIVNDFQKGDIAEGYSVSREKKESFPLTVTSAQKNPTAFYLCASSIEGRGRWANVLTFGAGSRLTVL.

Comments on this clone: The read gets to within 3 residues of the CDR3 end, and the germline J gene fills in the rest. The V gene is TRBV12-3 or TRBV12-4, the J gene TRBJ1-2; D is possibly TRBD1 (6 bases). The CDR3 has 15 amino acids. Trimming removed 7 bases at V and 0 bases at J, with 15 bases between. Incomplete CDR3 DNA: TGTGCCAGCATCCTCGAGGGGGACACTAACTATGGC. Translation gives CASILEGDTNYG. The full CDR3 sequence reads CASILEGDTNYGYTF.

Worth noting for this clone: The sequenced fragment ends 3 residues before the CDR3 boundary, so the rest is inferred from the germline J gene. The genes are TRBV29-1 and TRBJ2-3; 15 nucleotides line up with TRBD2. The germline gives CDR1 SQVTM, CDR2 ANQGSEA. The CDR3 sequence is 20 residues long. Trimming took 3 bases from V and 1 from J; bases not matched to a gene: 14. This CDR3 reads CSVETFGGLAGGYRTDTQYF. CDR3 DNA (partial): TGCAGCGTTGAGACTTTCGGAGGACTAGCGGGAGGGTACCGCACAGATACG.

The CDR3 loop reads CSARSGDEKLFF. Partial CDR3 DNA: TGCAGTGCTAGATCAGGGGATGAAAAA. V usage is TRBV20-1 and J usage is TRBJ1-4; D perhaps matches TRBD1 (6 bases). The CDR3 extends 3 residues past the end of the read, so its final part is completed from the germline J gene. Germline CDR1 and CDR2: DFQATT and SNEGSKA (reference sequence). The CDR3 runs to 12 residues. Trimming took off 2 bases at V and 6 bases at J, with 7 bases between the two ends.

About this clone: The read is 3 residues too short to cover the CDR3 end, so that end is filled in from the germline J gene. The chain links TRBV5-1 to TRBJ2-3, with TRBD1 matching 9 bases. The CDR3 contains 14 residues. CDR1 is SGHRS and CDR2 is YFSETQ in the germline V gene. The CDR3 is CASSPGQGMKPQYF. The CDR3 DNA, read in part, is TGCGCCAGCAGCCCAGGACAGGGGATGAAACCG.

With regard to this clone: From the germline J gene comes the end of the CDR3, since the read stops 3 residues before it. The gene calls are TRBV12-3 or TRBV12-4 and TRBJ2-3; 13 bases line up with TRBD2. There are 14 residues in the CDR3. The CDR3 sequence: CASSYGLAGVAQYF. The part of the CDR3 DNA that was read is TGTGCCAGCAGTTACGGACTAGCGGGAGTGGCG.

Points on this clone: Sequencing ends 3 residues short of the CDR3 end; the germline J gene provides the rest. This chain connects TRBV5-1 to TRBJ2-3, with D tentatively TRBD1 or TRBD2 (5 bases each). Germline values: CDR1 SGHRS, CDR2 YFSETQ. CDR3 length: 13 residues. The CDR3 loop is CASSLGGDQPQYF. The DNA read from the CDR3 is TGCGCCAGCAGCTTGGGAGGGGATCAGCCG. Supplemented by reference TRBV5-1 and TRBJ2-3, the full variable domain reads KAGVTQTPRYLIKTRGQQVTLSCSPISGHRSVSWYQQTPGQGLQFLFEYFSETQRNKGNFPGRFSGRQFSNSRSEMNVSTLELGDSALYLCASSLGGDQPQYFGPGTRLTVL.

Remarks on this clone: The CDR3 is cut off 3 residues early in the read; its end comes from the germline J gene. The chain links TRBV20-1 to TRBJ1-2; D unclear. There are 14 residues in the CDR3. The germline V gene has CDR1 DFQATT and CDR2 SNEGSKA (reference sequence). Trimming left V 4 bases short and J 4 bases short, with 16 bases between. CDR3 loop: CSATGRTDLYGYTF. Incomplete CDR3 DNA: TGCAGTGCTACCGGAAGAACAGATCTCTATGGC.

On this clone: The CDR3 extends 3 residues past the end of the read, so its final part is completed from the germline J gene. The same CDR3 can be traced to other DNA sequences in this sample. V is TRBV5-1 and J is TRBJ1-1, with 7 bases matching TRBD1. The junction had 4 bases not matched to a gene; V was cut back by 0 bases and J by 2 bases. The CDR3 extends over 15 amino acids. The germline V gene has CDR1 SGHRS and CDR2 YFSETQ. CDR3 amino acids: CASSLGAGGNTEAFF. The sequenced part of the CDR3 DNA is TGCGCCAGCAGCTTGGGAGCAGGGGGTAACACTGAA.

With respect to this clone: The CDR3 end lies 3 residues beyond the end of the read and is filled in from the germline J gene. The rearrangement links TRBV5-1 to TRBJ2-3; weak D call: TRBD2 (6 bases). Trimming pared 0 bases from V and 5 bases from J, leaving 16 bases between. Germline CDR1 SGHRS, CDR2 YFSETQ. The CDR3 is 16 amino acids. The CDR3 sequence: CASSLAEGAGGDTQYF. Partial CDR3 DNA: TGCGCCAGCAGCTTGGCCGAAGGGGCCGGGGGAGATACG.

In regard to this clone: Read sequence stops 3 residues before the CDR3 end, and the germline J gene provides the missing end. The gene calls are TRBV7-6 and TRBJ2-7, with 9 bases matching TRBD1. V trimming: 5 bases; J trimming: 3 bases; junction bases outside the gene matches: 11. The CDR3 totals 16 residues. CDR1 and CDR2 from the germline V gene are SGHVS and FNYEAQ. The CDR3 DNA, read in part, is TGTGCCAGCAGCCCAGAAACGGACAGGGGAGGCTACGAG. Amino acids: CASSPETDRGGYE. The CDR3 in full is CASSPETDRGGYEQYF.

On this clone: The CDR3 end falls 3 residues outside the read, so it is completed with the germline J gene. The rearrangement joins TRBV20-1 to TRBJ1-6; 7 positions match TRBD1. CDR1 and CDR2 from the germline V gene are DFQATT and SNEGSKA (reference sequence). This CDR3 is built from 15 residues. The trim removed 5 bases at V and 3 bases at J, leaving 7 bases unmatched. The DNA read from the CDR3 is TGCAGTGCTCCAGGGGGTCAGAACTATAATTCACCC. It is translated as CSAPGGQNYNSP. The whole CDR3 protein reads CSAPGGQNYNSPLHF.

Concerning this clone: The read stops 3 residues short of the end of the CDR3; the missing end is completed from the germline J gene. This chain joins TRBV30 and TRBJ2-3, with 8 bases aligning to TRBD1. The CDR3 is made up of 13 amino acids. Germline loops: CDR1 GTSNPN, CDR2 SVGIG (reference sequence). The CDR3 bases that were read are TGTGCCTGGAGTGGGGACCGCAGGGGGCCG. The encoded protein is CAWSGDRRGP. The CDR3 in its entirety is CAWSGDRRGPQYF. Full variable domain (remainder filled in from reference TRBV30 and TRBJ2-3): SQTIHQWPATLVQPVGSPLSLECTVEGTSNPNLYWYRQAAGRGLQLLFYSVGIGQISSEVPQNLSASRPQDRQFILSSKKLLLSDSGFYLCAWSGDRRGPQYFGPGTRLTVL.

A note on this clone: The read gets to within 3 residues of the CDR3 end, and the germline J gene fills in the rest. The chain uses TRBV7-6 and TRBJ1-2; no clear D gene. This CDR3 comprises 15 residues. The V gene's germline CDR1 is SGHVS and CDR2 FNYEAQ. Incomplete CDR3 DNA: TGTGCCAGCAGCCCCCAAGCCCTGACTCCCTACGAC. Translated: CASSPQALTPYD. The entire CDR3 reads CASSPQALTPYDYTF.

Concerning this clone: The sequence runs out 3 residues before the end of the CDR3; the remainder is reconstructed from the germline J gene. The gene calls are TRBV10-1 and TRBJ2-5; D is perhaps TRBD2 (6 bases). This CDR3 has 16 amino acids. Between the trimmed V and J ends, which lost 0 bases and 6 bases, there was a span of 17 bases. Germline CDR1 reads WNHNN; CDR2 reads SYGVQD (reference sequence). The sequenced part of the CDR3 DNA is TGCGCCAGCAGTGAGTCGATCGGGCGGGGTGCGAAGACC. Translated: CASSESIGRGAKT. Given in full, the CDR3 is CASSESIGRGAKTQYF.

With regard to this clone: From the germline J gene comes the end of the CDR3, since the read stops 3 residues before it. The gene calls are TRBV7-8 and TRBJ2-2; 8 positions agree with TRBD2. Germline CDR1 and CDR2: SGHVS and FQNEAQ. This CDR3 has 15 amino acids. V lost 8 bases and J lost 4; bases outside the gene matches: 9. The CDR3 sequence: CASYSGAPSTGELFF. The CDR3 DNA, read in part, is TGTGCCAGCTATAGCGGGGCCCCGAGCACCGGGGAG.